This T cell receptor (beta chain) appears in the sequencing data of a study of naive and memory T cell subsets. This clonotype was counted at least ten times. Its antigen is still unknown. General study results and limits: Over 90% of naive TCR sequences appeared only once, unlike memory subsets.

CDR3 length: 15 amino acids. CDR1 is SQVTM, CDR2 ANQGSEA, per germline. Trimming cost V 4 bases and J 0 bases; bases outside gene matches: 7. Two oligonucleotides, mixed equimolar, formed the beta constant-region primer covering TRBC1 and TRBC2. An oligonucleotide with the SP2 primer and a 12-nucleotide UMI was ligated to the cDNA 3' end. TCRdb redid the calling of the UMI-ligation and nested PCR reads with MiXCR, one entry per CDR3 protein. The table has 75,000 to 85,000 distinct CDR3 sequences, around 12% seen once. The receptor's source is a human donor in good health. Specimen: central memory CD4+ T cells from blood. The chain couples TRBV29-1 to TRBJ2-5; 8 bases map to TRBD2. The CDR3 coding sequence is TGCAGCGTTGTATCGGCTAGCGGGTACCAAGAGACCCAGTACTTC. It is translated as CSVVSASGYQETQYF.